This entry features one T cell receptor (beta chain) sequence. Its antigen is unknown. The length of the CDR3 is 15 residues. Germline CDR1 is SGHTA and CDR2 is FQGTGA. J was trimmed by 9 bases and V by 3 bases; bases with no gene match: 8. This entry is derived from a study of cytomegalovirus exposure and HLA in healthy donors. Overall study results and limits: TCR beta V- and J-gene trimming was later associated with a missense DCLRE1C variant. A later analysis reportedly found fewer N-insertions in an Asian-associated ancestry cluster than the approximately 730-donor mean.

Vbeta (60) and Jbeta (13) primers were used in the PCR. Clones were sequenced by immunoSEQ multiplex PCR, and TCRdb holds only the in-frame ones, with some missing. Of fewer than 250,000 clones in the sample, over 70% were seen once. Material: PBMCs. This receptor was identified in a woman under 30 in good health and CMV-seronegative. The chain recombines TRBV7-3 with TRBJ2-1; 10 bases align to TRBD2. CDR3 amino acids: CASSFQAGGPGEQFF. The CDR3, as DNA: TGTGCCAGCAGCTTTCAAGCGGGGGGGCCGGGTGAGCAGTTCTTC.